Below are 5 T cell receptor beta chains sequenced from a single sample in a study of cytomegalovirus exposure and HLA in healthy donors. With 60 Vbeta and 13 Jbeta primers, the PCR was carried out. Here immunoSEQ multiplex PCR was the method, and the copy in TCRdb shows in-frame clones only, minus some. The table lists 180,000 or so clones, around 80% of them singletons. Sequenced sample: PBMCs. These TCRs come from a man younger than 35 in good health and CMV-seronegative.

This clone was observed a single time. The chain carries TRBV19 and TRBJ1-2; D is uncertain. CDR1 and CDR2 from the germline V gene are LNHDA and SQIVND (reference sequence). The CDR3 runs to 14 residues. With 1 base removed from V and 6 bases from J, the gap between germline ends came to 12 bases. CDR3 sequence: CASSIGLGSDGYTF. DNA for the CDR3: TGTGCCAGTAGTATAGGGCTGGGGAGCGATGGCTACACCTTC.

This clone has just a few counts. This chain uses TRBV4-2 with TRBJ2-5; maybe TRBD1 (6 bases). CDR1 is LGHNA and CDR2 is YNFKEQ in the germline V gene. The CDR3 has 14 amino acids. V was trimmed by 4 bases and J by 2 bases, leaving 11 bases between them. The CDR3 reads CASSPGQYQETQYF. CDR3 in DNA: TGTGCCAGCAGCCCCGGACAGTATCAAGAGACCCAGTACTTC.

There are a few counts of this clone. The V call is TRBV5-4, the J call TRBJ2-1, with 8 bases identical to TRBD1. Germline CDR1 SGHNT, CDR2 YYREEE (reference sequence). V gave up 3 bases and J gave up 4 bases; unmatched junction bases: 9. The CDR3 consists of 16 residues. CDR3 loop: CASSWRTGSGYNEQFF. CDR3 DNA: TGTGCCAGCAGCTGGAGGACAGGGTCAGGGTACAATGAGCAGTTCTTC.

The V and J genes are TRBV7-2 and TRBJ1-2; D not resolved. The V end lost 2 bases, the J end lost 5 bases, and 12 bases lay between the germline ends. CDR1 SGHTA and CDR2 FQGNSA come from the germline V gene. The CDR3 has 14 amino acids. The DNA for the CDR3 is TGTGCCAGCAGCTTATCCGGGGTAGAGTATGGCTACACCTTC. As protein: CASSLSGVEYGYTF.

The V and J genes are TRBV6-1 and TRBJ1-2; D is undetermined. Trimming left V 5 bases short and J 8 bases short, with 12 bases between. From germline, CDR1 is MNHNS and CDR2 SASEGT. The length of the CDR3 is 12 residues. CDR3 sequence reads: CASSRSGWGYTF. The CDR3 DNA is TGTGCCAGCAGTCGCAGTGGTTGGGGCTACACCTTC.